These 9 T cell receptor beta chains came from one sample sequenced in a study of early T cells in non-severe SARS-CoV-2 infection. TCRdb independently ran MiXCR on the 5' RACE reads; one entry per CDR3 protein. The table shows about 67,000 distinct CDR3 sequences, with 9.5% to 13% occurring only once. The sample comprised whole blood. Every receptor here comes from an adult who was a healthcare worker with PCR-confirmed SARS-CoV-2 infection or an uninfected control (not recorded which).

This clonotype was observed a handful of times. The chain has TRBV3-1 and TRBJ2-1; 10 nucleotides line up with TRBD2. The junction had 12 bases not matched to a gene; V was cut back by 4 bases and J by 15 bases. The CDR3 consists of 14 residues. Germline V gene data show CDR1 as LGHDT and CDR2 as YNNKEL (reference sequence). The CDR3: CASSLGLAGVLLFF. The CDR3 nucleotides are TGTGCCAGCAGCCTGGGGCTAGCGGGAGTCCTACTGTTCTTC.

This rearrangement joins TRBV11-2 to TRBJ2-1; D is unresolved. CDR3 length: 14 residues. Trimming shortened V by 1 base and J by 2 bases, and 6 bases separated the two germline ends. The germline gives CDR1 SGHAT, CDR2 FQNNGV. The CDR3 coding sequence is TGTGCCAGCAGCTTAGCCGTGACCTACAATGAGCAGTTCTTC. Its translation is CASSLAVTYNEQFF. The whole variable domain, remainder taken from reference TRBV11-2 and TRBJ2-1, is EAGVAQSPRYKIIEKRQSVAFWCNPISGHATLYWYQQILGQGPKLLIQFQNNGVVDDSQLPKDRFSAERLKGVDSTLKIQPAKLEDSAVYLCASSLAVTYNEQFFGPGTRLTVL.

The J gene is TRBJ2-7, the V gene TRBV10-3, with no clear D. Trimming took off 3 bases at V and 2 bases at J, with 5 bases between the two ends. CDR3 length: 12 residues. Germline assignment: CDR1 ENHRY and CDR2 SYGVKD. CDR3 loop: CAISDGAYEQYF. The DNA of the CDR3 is TGTGCCATCAGTGACGGAGCCTACGAGCAGTACTTC.

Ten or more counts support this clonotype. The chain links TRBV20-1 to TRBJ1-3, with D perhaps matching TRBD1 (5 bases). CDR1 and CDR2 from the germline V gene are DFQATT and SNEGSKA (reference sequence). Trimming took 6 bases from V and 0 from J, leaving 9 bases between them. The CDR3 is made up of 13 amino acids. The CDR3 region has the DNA TGCAGTGCCCCAGGGCCCTCTGGAAACACCATATATTTT. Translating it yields CSAPGPSGNTIYF.

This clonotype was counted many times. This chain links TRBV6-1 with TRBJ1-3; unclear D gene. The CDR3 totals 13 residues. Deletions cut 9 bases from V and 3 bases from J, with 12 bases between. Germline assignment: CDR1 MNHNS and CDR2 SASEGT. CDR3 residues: CASTFPGGNTIYF. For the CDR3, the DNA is TGTGCCAGTACCTTTCCGGGTGGAAACACCATATATTTT.

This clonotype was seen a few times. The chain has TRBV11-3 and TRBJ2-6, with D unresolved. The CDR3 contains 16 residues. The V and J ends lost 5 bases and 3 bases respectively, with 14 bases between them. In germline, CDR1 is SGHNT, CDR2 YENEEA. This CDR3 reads CASSPLRVYGANVLTF. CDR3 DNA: TGTGCCAGCAGCCCCCTACGGGTCTATGGGGCCAACGTCCTGACTTTC.

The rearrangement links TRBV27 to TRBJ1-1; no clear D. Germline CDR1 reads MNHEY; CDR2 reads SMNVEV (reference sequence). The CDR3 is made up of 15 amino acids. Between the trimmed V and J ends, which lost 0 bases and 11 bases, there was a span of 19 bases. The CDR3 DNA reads TGTGCCAGCAGTTTATCGGGGATGGCCGAGACCGGGGCTTTCTTT. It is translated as CASSLSGMAETGAFF.

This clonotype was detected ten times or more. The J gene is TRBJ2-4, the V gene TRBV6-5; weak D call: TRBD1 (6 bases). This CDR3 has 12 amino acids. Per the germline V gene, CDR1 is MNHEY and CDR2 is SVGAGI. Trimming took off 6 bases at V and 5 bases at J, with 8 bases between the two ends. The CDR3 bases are TGTGCCAGCAGGGGGGCTGAAAACATTCAGTACTTC. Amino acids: CASRGAENIQYF.

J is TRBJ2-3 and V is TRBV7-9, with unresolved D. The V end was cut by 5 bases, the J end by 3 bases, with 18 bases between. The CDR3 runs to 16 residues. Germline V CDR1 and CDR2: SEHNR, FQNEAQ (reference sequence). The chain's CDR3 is CASSHSFDPTTDTQYF. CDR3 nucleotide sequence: TGTGCCAGCAGCCACAGCTTCGATCCAACAACAGATACGCAGTATTTT.